This T cell receptor (beta chain) is from a study of control samples from healthy donors and cancer patients. Per the germline V gene, CDR1 is KGHDR and CDR2 is SFDVKD. The CDR3 contains 13 residues. Trimming cost V 3 bases and J 6 bases; bases outside gene matches: 2. Measured with immunoSEQ multiplex PCR; TCRdb has only the in-frame clones, and not every one. The sample holds some 77,000 clones, about 89% seen once. The rearrangement uses TRBV24-1 and TRBJ1-2, with TRBD1 matching 8 bases. The sequencing sample was made of blood. The source is a woman aged 55-75 years in good health. The CDR3 DNA sequence: TGTGCCACCAGTGATGACAGGGGTCATGGCTACACCTTC. This encodes CATSDDRGHGYTF.